Listed below are T cell receptor beta chains from one sample, sequenced in a study of T-cell reconstitution after alpha-beta-depleted transplantation in children. TCRdb used MiXCR to reprocess the PCR reads, holding one entry per CDR3 protein. Here the sample spans around 420,000 distinct CDR3 sequences, 15% to 20% being singletons. This specimen consisted of PBMCs, mostly from graft donor cells, obtained 360 days after TCRalphabeta/CD19-depleted stem cell transplant. These receptors were collected from a boy less than two years old who had a stem cell transplant for Wiskott-Aldrich syndrome, so the T cells may come from the graft donor. CDR3s include the opening cysteine and the closing phenylalanine or tryptophan. The order of the fields is CDR3 DNA, CDR3 protein, V gene, D gene, clone size, J gene. D genes are given only for firm matches. The size of a clone is reported for some rows only, either as once, few or many, or as a class for expanded clones.

DNA: TGTGCCAGCTCGGCACGGCCCCGTGGCTCCTACGAGCAGTACTTC; CDR3: CASSARPRGSYEQYF; V: TRBV12-3/TRBV12-4; D: NA; size: many; J: TRBJ2-7
DNA: TGCAGTGATAGTCTCGACAGGGGTTACGAGCAGTACTTC; CDR3: CSDSLDRGYEQYF; V: TRBV20-1; D: TRBD1; size: NA; J: TRBJ2-7
DNA: TGTGCCAGCAGTTTGGACTTATTGGTCGAGCAGTACTTC; CDR3: CASSLDLLVEQYF; V: TRBV12-3/TRBV12-4; D: NA; size: NA; J: TRBJ2-7
DNA: TGTGCCAGCAGCTTCCGGGACAGGGGAACAGATACGCAGTATTTT; CDR3: CASSFRDRGTDTQYF; V: TRBV7-9; D: TRBD1; size: few; J: TRBJ2-3
DNA: TGTGCCAGCAACGGCAGGGGGAACACTGAAGCTTTCTTT; CDR3: CASNGRGNTEAFF; V: TRBV27; D: NA; size: few; J: TRBJ1-1
DNA: TGTGCCAGCAGCCAATACGCTCACACCGGGGAGCTGTTTTTT; CDR3: CASSQYAHTGELFF; V: TRBV3-1; D: NA; size: few; J: TRBJ2-2
DNA: TGCGCCAGCAGCTTGGGGACAGGGATGGGTGAGCAGTTCTTC; CDR3: CASSLGTGMGEQFF; V: TRBV5-1; D: TRBD1; size: few; J: TRBJ2-1
DNA: TGTGCCAGCAGCCTTTTGTATGGCTCGGAAGCTTTCTTT; CDR3: CASSLLYGSEAFF; V: TRBV12-3/TRBV12-4; D: NA; size: NA; J: TRBJ1-1
DNA: TGTGCCAGCAGTCTCGCGGGGCCTAAGAGGGAGCAGTACTTC; CDR3: CASSLAGPKREQYF; V: TRBV12-3/TRBV12-4; D: NA; size: few; J: TRBJ2-7
DNA: TGTGCCACGTCGAGGACTAGCGGTACCTACGAGCAGTACTTC; CDR3: CATSRTSGTYEQYF; V: TRBV6-2/TRBV6-3; D: TRBD2; size: NA; J: TRBJ2-7
DNA: TGTGCCAGCAGCTCCAACCCCTTATCGACACTATTTTACACCGGGGAGCTGTTTTTT; CDR3: CASSSNPLSTLFYTGELFF; V: TRBV11-2; D: NA; size: NA; J: TRBJ2-2
DNA: TGTGCCAGCAGCCGACAGGGACAAGGCGAGCAGTACTTC; CDR3: CASSRQGQGEQYF; V: TRBV7-9; D: TRBD1; size: NA; J: TRBJ2-7
DNA: TGTGCCAGCCAGAACAAGGCGGAAGAGACCCAGTACTTC; CDR3: CASQNKAEETQYF; V: TRBV12-3/TRBV12-4; D: NA; size: few; J: TRBJ2-5
DNA: TGCGCCAGCAGCGAACAGGGTTACGAGCAGTACTTC; CDR3: CASSEQGYEQYF; V: TRBV6-1; D: NA; size: many; J: TRBJ2-7
DNA: TGTGCCAGCAGCTTAAGTTGGGGGGGGGTGAATTCCTACGAGCAGTACTTC; CDR3: CASSLSWGGVNSYEQYF; V: TRBV7-8; D: TRBD2; size: few; J: TRBJ2-7
DNA: TGCGCCAGCAGCTTGCAGGGGCATGAGCAGTTCTTC; CDR3: CASSLQGHEQFF; V: TRBV5-1; D: NA; size: NA; J: TRBJ2-1
DNA: TGCAGCGTGACAGGGGGGTGGAACACTGAAGCTTTCTTT; CDR3: CSVTGGWNTEAFF; V: TRBV29-1; D: TRBD1; size: few; J: TRBJ1-1
DNA: TGTGCCAGCAGCTTAAAGTCTTGGGCAGGATACACAGATACGCAGTATTTT; CDR3: CASSLKSWAGYTDTQYF; V: TRBV7-9; D: NA; size: NA; J: TRBJ2-3
DNA: TGTGCCAGCAGTTTGGGCATCAATCAGCCCCAGCATTTT; CDR3: CASSLGINQPQHF; V: TRBV12-3/TRBV12-4; D: NA; size: NA; J: TRBJ1-5
DNA: TGTGCCAGCAGACGGACAGGGCAAAACGAGCAGTACTTC; CDR3: CASRRTGQNEQYF; V: TRBV12-3/TRBV12-4; D: TRBD1; size: few; J: TRBJ2-7
DNA: TGTGCCAGCACCTTAGTGACTAGTAAGGATACGCAGTATTTT; CDR3: CASTLVTSKDTQYF; V: TRBV2; D: NA; size: NA; J: TRBJ2-3
DNA: TGTGCCAGCAGTTTAGGGGGACTAGCGCGACCTTCCTACAATGAGCAGTTCTTC; CDR3: CASSLGGLARPSYNEQFF; V: TRBV12-3/TRBV12-4; D: TRBD2; size: NA; J: TRBJ2-1
DNA: TGCAGCGTTAAGACAGGGGTCAACGAGCAGTTCTTC; CDR3: CSVKTGVNEQFF; V: TRBV29-1; D: TRBD1; size: NA; J: TRBJ2-1
DNA: TGTGCCAGCAGCAAAGGACTAGCGGTCACCGGGGAGCTGTTTTTT; CDR3: CASSKGLAVTGELFF; V: TRBV9; D: TRBD2; size: NA; J: TRBJ2-2
DNA: TGTGCCACACTCCCAAGGGGCTCCTACAATGAGCAGTTCTTC; CDR3: CATLPRGSYNEQFF; V: TRBV6-1; D: NA; size: few; J: TRBJ2-1
DNA: TGCGCCAGCAGCCCGGGACAGGGTTTCTACAATGAGCAGTTCTTC; CDR3: CASSPGQGFYNEQFF; V: TRBV4-3; D: TRBD1; size: once; J: TRBJ2-1
DNA: TGTGCCAGCTGGAATTATGTCGGTACCTACGAGCAGTACTTC; CDR3: CASWNYVGTYEQYF; V: TRBV2; D: NA; size: few; J: TRBJ2-7
DNA: TGTGCCAGCAGCTCCGGGACTAGTAGTTTTGGCACAGATACGCAGTATTTT; CDR3: CASSSGTSSFGTDTQYF; V: TRBV4-2; D: TRBD2; size: NA; J: TRBJ2-3
DNA: TGCAGCGTTGAGGAGCTTGCGAAGAGAAAGGCCCAGTACTTC; CDR3: CSVEELAKRKAQYF; V: TRBV29-1; D: NA; size: NA; J: TRBJ2-5
DNA: TGTGCCAGCAGCCCTCATTCCTACGAGCAGTACTTC; CDR3: CASSPHSYEQYF; V: TRBV7-9; D: NA; size: few; J: TRBJ2-7
DNA: TGTGCCAGCAGCTCGCACAGGACTAGCGGGAGTTGGGGGTACAATGAGCAGTTCTTC; CDR3: CASSSHRTSGSWGYNEQFF; V: TRBV13; D: TRBD2; size: few; J: TRBJ2-1
DNA: TGTGCCAGCAGCTCCGACAGATTGCAGACTAATGAAAAACTGTTTTTT; CDR3: CASSSDRLQTNEKLFF; V: TRBV5-6; D: NA; size: few; J: TRBJ1-4
DNA: TGCAGTGCTAGAGATCCCTCCCGGCTTGGCAGTAACACTGAAGCTTTCTTT; CDR3: CSARDPSRLGSNTEAFF; V: TRBV20-1; D: NA; size: NA; J: TRBJ1-1
DNA: TGTGCCAGTCTCCTGAAGGGGGGGAGCTCCTACGAGCAGTACTTC; CDR3: CASLLKGGSSYEQYF; V: TRBV2; D: NA; size: NA; J: TRBJ2-7
DNA: TGCGCCAGCAGCTTGGCCCCTTCAGGGAGCTCCTACGAGCAGTACTTC; CDR3: CASSLAPSGSSYEQYF; V: TRBV5-1; D: NA; size: NA; J: TRBJ2-7
DNA: TGCGCCAGCAGCCCTAGCATGAACACTGAAGCTTTCTTT; CDR3: CASSPSMNTEAFF; V: TRBV4-1; D: NA; size: NA; J: TRBJ1-1
DNA: TGTGCCAGCAGCCAAGTGGCAGGGCCTGCCAATGAGCAGTTCTTC; CDR3: CASSQVAGPANEQFF; V: TRBV3-1; D: NA; size: few; J: TRBJ2-1
DNA: TGTGCCAGCAGCTTAAGATCTGGGGGGTACTACGAGCAGTACTTC; CDR3: CASSLRSGGYYEQYF; V: TRBV7-8; D: NA; size: NA; J: TRBJ2-7
DNA: TGTGCCAGCAGTCCCCCCCGGGACAGGGAAGAAGATTTGGACTTC; CDR3: CASSPPRDREEDLDF; V: TRBV6-1; D: TRBD1; size: NA; J: TRBJ2-5
DNA: TGCGCCAGCAGATCTTTCCGACAGGGTCTAGAGACCCAGTACTTC; CDR3: CASRSFRQGLETQYF; V: TRBV5-1; D: TRBD1; size: NA; J: TRBJ2-5
DNA: TGCAGCGTAGAAACAGGGGCGCACACTGAAGCTTTCTTT; CDR3: CSVETGAHTEAFF; V: TRBV29-1; D: TRBD1; size: NA; J: TRBJ1-1
DNA: TGCGCCAGCAGCTTGGGTGCAGGCCCGAACACCGGGGAGCTGTTTTTT; CDR3: CASSLGAGPNTGELFF; V: TRBV5-1; D: NA; size: few; J: TRBJ2-2